This T cell receptor beta chain was identified in a study of cytomegalovirus exposure and HLA in healthy donors. Study-level results: Investigators reported approximately 170 TCR beta chains as tied to cytomegalovirus.

Germline-derived CDR1 and CDR2 are LNHDA and SQIVND (reference sequence). This CDR3 is 13 amino acids long. V was cut by 3 bases and J by 0 bases, with 5 bases left in between. PCR amplification relied on 60 Vbeta primers (plus 13 Jbeta primers). Here immunoSEQ multiplex PCR was the method, and the copy in TCRdb shows in-frame clones only, minus some. The repertoire holds around 100,000 clones, with more than 65% as singletons. With regard to this clone: Its antigen is not known.

The receptor's source is a woman younger than 30 in good health and CMV-seropositive. The chain uses TRBV19 and TRBJ1-2; no reliable D call. The sequenced sample consisted of PBMCs. The CDR3 nucleotides are TGTGCCAGTAGTATTCGGGCTAACTATGGCTACACCTTC. Amino acid sequence: CASSIRANYGYTF.